This T cell receptor beta chain was documented in a study of Graves' ophthalmopathy and Graves' hyperthyroidism. Overall study findings and caveats: The authors also found most expanded thyroid clonotypes above 0.001 frequency in blood.

The sequenced template was RNA, covering the TCR beta CDR3 region. First-round RT-PCR employed HTBI primers, with a second-round multiplex PCR after it. TCRdb reprocessed the multiplex PCR reads via MiXCR and lists one record per CDR3 protein. The sample records approximately 380,000 distinct CDR3 sequences, over 20% being singletons. This clonotype turned up a few times. Its antigen remains unidentified. The clonotype was recovered from a woman younger than 30 with stable Graves' hyperthyroidism. The sequenced sample consisted of peripheral blood.

Here the CDR3 reads CSVEDIQGEYF. The CDR3 coding sequence is TGCAGCGTTGAAGACATCCAGGGAGAGTACTTC. This rearrangement joins TRBV29-1 to TRBJ2-7; the D call may be TRBD1 or TRBD2 (5 bases each). The germline V gene encodes CDR1 SQVTM and CDR2 ANQGSEA. Trimming removed 0 bases from V and 11 bases from J, with 11 bases in between. CDR3 size: 11 residues.